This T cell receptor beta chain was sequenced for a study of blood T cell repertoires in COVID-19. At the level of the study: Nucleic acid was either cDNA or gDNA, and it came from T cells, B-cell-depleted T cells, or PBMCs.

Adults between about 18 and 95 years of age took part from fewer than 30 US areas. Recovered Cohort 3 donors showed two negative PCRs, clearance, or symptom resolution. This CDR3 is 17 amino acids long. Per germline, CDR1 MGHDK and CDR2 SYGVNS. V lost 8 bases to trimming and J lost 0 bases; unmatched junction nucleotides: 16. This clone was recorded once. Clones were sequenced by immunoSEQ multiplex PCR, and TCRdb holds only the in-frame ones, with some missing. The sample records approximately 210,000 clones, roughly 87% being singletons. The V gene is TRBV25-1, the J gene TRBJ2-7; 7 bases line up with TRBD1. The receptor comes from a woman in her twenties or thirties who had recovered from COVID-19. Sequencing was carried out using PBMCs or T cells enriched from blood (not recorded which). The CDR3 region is CASGESRKTGSSYEQYF. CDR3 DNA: TGTGCCAGCGGGGAGAGTCGGAAGACAGGGAGCTCCTACGAGCAGTACTTC.